The 12 T cell receptor beta chains presented below share a single source sample, sequenced in a study of T cell repertoires in cytomegalovirus infection. TCRdb analysed the reads with MiXCR anew, one entry per CDR3 protein. The sample has around 770,000 distinct CDR3 sequences; approximately 32% are singletons. No antigen has been identified for these receptors. Sequenced material: cultured CD8+ T cells from PBMCs, taken from culture after CMV antigen stimulation. Receptors originate from a human donor in good health (CMV status not recorded). Some clones in this sample may be carry-over from other donors' samples.

The rearrangement joins TRBV5-1 to TRBJ1-1; TRBD1 agrees at 11 bases. The CDR3 extends over 15 amino acids. V lost 2 bases to trimming and J lost 8 bases; unmatched junction nucleotides: 8. Germline assignment: CDR1 SGHRS and CDR2 YFSETQ. The CDR3 bases are TGCGCCAGCAGCTTACGGACAGGGGGCGTATCAGAAGCTTTCTTT. This sequence encodes CASSLRTGGVSEAFF.

This clonotype was seen a single time. The chain links TRBV5-1 to TRBJ1-4, with 8 positions matching TRBD1. V shed 1 base and J 8 bases; nucleotides not matched to a gene: 4. The CDR3 extends over 14 amino acids. CDR1 is SGHRS and CDR2 is YFSETQ in the germline V gene. The CDR3 sequence is CASSLKTGVEKLFF. The DNA of the CDR3 is TGCGCCAGCAGCTTGAAGACAGGGGTCGAAAAACTGTTTTTT.

The chain uses TRBV7-9 and TRBJ1-1; D is undetermined. The CDR3 has 12 amino acids. Germline loops: CDR1 SEHNR, CDR2 FQNEAQ (reference sequence). V was clipped by 1 base and J by 8 bases, with 8 bases between them. As DNA, the CDR3 is TGTGCCAGCAGCTTAGGGTCGGAGGAAGCTTTCTTT. It translates to CASSLGSEEAFF.

The chain uses TRBV11-3 and TRBJ1-3; D not resolved. This CDR3 region has 13 residues. Per germline, CDR1 SGHNT and CDR2 YENEEA. V lost 2 bases and J 9 bases, leaving 11 bases between the germline ends. In DNA form, the CDR3 reads TGTGCCAGCAGCTTATCGCCGGCGGGCACCATATATTTT. The encoded protein is CASSLSPAGTIYF.

The chain couples TRBV29-1 to TRBJ2-7; D is tentatively TRBD1 or TRBD2 (5 bases each). V was shortened by 4 bases and J by 0 bases, with 16 bases between the two germline ends. The CDR3 has 15 residues. Germline CDR1 reads SQVTM; CDR2 reads ANQGSEA. CDR3 nucleotide sequence: TGCAGCGTTGGGCTTACCGGGACGGGCTCCTACGAGCAGTACTTC. This codes for CSVGLTGTGSYEQYF.

This clonotype was seen a handful of times. V is TRBV6-5 and J is TRBJ1-4, with D unclear. Germline V gives CDR1 MNHEY, CDR2 SVGAGI. The CDR3 runs to 14 residues. The V end was cut by 2 bases, the J end by 0 bases, with 4 bases between. DNA of the CDR3: TGTGCCAGCAGTTACGGGGCAACTAATGAAAAACTGTTTTTT. It is translated as CASSYGATNEKLFF.

In its sample, this clonotype was seen many times. The chain uses TRBV12-3 or TRBV12-4 and TRBJ2-5, with 8 positions matching TRBD2. V trimming: 2 bases; J trimming: 2 bases; junction bases outside the gene matches: 10. This CDR3 is built from 17 residues. The CDR3 DNA reads as TGTGCCAGCAGTTTATTACCTAGCGGGCCCGAACAAGAGACCCAGTACTTC. It specifies CASSLLPSGPEQETQYF.

V gene TRBV10-3 combines with J gene TRBJ1-2, with 11 bases fitting TRBD1. This CDR3 comprises 15 residues. From germline, CDR1 is ENHRY and CDR2 SYGVKD. V dropped 6 bases and J dropped 5; count of bases not matched to a gene: 8. The CDR3 loop is CAIRTRDRGYYGYTF. CDR3 coding DNA: TGTGCCATCAGGACCCGGGACAGGGGGTATTATGGCTACACCTTC.

This sequence joins TRBV7-6 and TRBJ2-7, with 9 bases fitting TRBD2. V was pared by 6 bases and J by 3 bases, with 9 bases of the junction left unmatched. Germline assignment: CDR1 SGHVS and CDR2 FNYEAQ. The CDR3 is 15 amino acids. Here the CDR3 DNA reads TGTGCCAGCAGTTACCTTAGCGGGGGAGGCTACGAGCAGTACTTC. Encoded protein: CASSYLSGGGYEQYF.

This clonotype showed up just once. The rearrangement joins TRBV5-6 to TRBJ1-2; 10 positions match TRBD1. Germline CDR1 is SGHDT and CDR2 is YYEEEE. The J segment lost 6 bases and the V segment lost 5 bases, leaving 4 bases of the junction unmatched. The CDR3 spans 13 residues. CDR3 nucleotides: TGTGCCAGCAGACAAGGGACAGGGGATGGCTACACCTTC. This translates into CASRQGTGDGYTF.

This clonotype occurred a few times. The J gene is TRBJ2-1, the V gene TRBV12-3 or TRBV12-4; D is ambiguous. The CDR3 covers 14 residues. The V end was cut by 3 bases, the J end by 6 bases, with 12 bases between. CDR3 residues: CASSLVERGNEQFF. CDR3 DNA: TGTGCCAGCAGTTTGGTGGAACGTGGCAATGAGCAGTTCTTC.

The chain links TRBV7-3 to TRBJ2-2, with 8 nucleotides matching TRBD1. This CDR3 is built from 14 residues. With 3 bases clipped from V and 7 bases from J, the junction kept 4 bases outside the gene matches. Germline loops: CDR1 SGHTA, CDR2 FQGTGA. DNA for the CDR3: TGTGCCAGCAGCTTGACAGGGGCTGACGGGGAGCTGTTTTTT. Translated, it gives CASSLTGADGELFF.